This T cell receptor beta chain was observed in a study of patients and donors after allogeneic stem cell transplantation. TCRdb reanalysed the RT-PCR reads using MiXCR and keeps one entry per CDR3 protein. The top ten clones hold 6% of a sample with more than 850,000 distinct CDR3 sequences, roughly 18% of them seen once. This clonotype was detected only a few times. Germline V CDR1 and CDR2: MNHEY, SVGAGI. The length of the CDR3 is 16 residues. After removal of 2 bases from V and 4 bases from J, the junction contained 4 bases not matched to a gene. The chain combines TRBV6-5 with TRBJ2-1; 11 bases align to TRBD2. The receptor was derived from a human donor who was either an allogeneic HSCT recipient or a stem cell or donor lymphocyte infusion donor (not recorded which). It is not recorded whose cells these are; they may come from a transplant donor. Sequenced: blood, either unsorted or a sorted T cell fraction (not recorded which). This CDR3 reads CASSYLASGGYNEQFF. CDR3 DNA sequence: TGTGCCAGCAGTTACCTCGCTAGCGGGGGGTACAATGAGCAGTTCTTC.